This T cell receptor (beta chain) was profiled in a study of blood T cells in healthy people across ages. Comments on this clonotype: The antigen remains undetermined.

Peripheral blood was drawn, about 10 milliliters per donor. Sample-barcoded 5' priming and a J-beta primer mix drove a second PCR of roughly 7 to 11 cycles. TCRdb used MiXCR to reprocess the 5' RACE reads, holding one entry per CDR3 protein. Among 1.5 million to 2 million distinct CDR3 sequences listed, under 30% were seen once. The CDR3 is made up of 15 amino acids. The germline CDR1 and CDR2 sequences are ENHRY and SYGVKD. J lost 1 base, V lost 4 bases, and 2 bases had no gene match. Findings of the study overall: A strong correlation was found between TCR beta diversity and the percentage of naive T cells.

The sequencing sample was made of blood. This TCR derives from a woman under 40 in good health. The rearrangement joins TRBV10-3 to TRBJ2-3, with 10 bases matching TRBD2. CDR3 DNA sequence: TGTGCCATCAGTGGTACTAGCGGGGGCACAGATACGCAGTATTTT. It is translated as CAISGTSGGTDTQYF.